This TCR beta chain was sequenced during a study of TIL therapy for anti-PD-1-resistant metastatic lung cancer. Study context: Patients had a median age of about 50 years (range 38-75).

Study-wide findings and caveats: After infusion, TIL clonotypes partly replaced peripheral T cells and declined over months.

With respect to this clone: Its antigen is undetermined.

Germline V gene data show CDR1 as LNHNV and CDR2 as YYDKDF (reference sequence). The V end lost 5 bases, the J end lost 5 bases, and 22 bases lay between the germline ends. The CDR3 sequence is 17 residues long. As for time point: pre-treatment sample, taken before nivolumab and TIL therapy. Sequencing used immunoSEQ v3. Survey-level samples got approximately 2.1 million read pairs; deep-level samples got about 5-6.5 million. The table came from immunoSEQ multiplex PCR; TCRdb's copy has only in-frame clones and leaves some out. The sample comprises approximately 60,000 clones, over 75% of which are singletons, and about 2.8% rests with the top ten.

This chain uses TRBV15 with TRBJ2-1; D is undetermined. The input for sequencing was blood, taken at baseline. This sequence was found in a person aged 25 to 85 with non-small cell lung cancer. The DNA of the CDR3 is TGTGCCACCAGCCTACGAAATACAGCCCTAAGTCACAATGAGCAGTTCTTC. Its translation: CATSLRNTALSHNEQFF. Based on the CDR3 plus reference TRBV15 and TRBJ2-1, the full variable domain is DAMVIQNPRYQVTQFGKPVTLSCSQTLNHNVMYWYQQKSSQAPKLLFHYYDKDFNNEADTPDNFQSRRPNTSFCFLDIRSPGLGDTAMYLCATSLRNTALSHNEQFFGPGTRLTVL.